This is a list of T cell receptor beta chains from one sample in a study of OX40 agonist ivuxolimab in advanced cancers. Using immunoSEQ multiplex PCR, the repertoire was profiled, and TCRdb retains in-frame clones only, with some absent. This table has some 70,000 clones, about nine tenths appearing once. The source material was CD4+ or CD8+ T cells sorted from blood, sampled in a trial of the OX40 agonist ivuxolimab. These receptors were collected from an adult with an advanced solid tumor such as melanoma, head and neck, liver or kidney cancer. Both conserved end residues are part of each CDR3. The order of the fields is J gene, D gene, CDR3 length, clone size, V gene, CDR3 protein, CDR3 DNA. D genes are given only for firm matches. Expanded clones get a size class; other rows say once, few or many, or leave the size out.

>TRBJ1-2|TRBD1|12|-|TRBV2
CASSGQGHGYTF
TGTGCCAGCAGCGGACAGGGCCATGGCTACACCTTC
>TRBJ1-5|-|15|-|TRBV7-2
CASSLWVGGNQPQHF
TGTGCCAGCAGCTTATGGGTGGGTGGCAATCAGCCCCAGCATTTT
>TRBJ1-2|-|15|-|TRBV19
CASSIQTDTNYGYTF
TGTGCCAGTAGTATCCAGACGGATACAAACTATGGCTACACCTTC
>TRBJ2-5|-|13|-|TRBV7-2
CASSFGVGETQYF
TGTGCCAGCAGCTTTGGCGTGGGAGAGACCCAGTACTTC
>TRBJ2-3|TRBD2|16|-|TRBV7-2
CASSLELAVRTDTQYF
TGTGCCAGCAGCTTAGAGCTAGCGGTCCGCACAGATACGCAGTATTTT
>TRBJ2-7|TRBD2|15|-|TRBV4-2
CASSLGTSGSYEQYF
TGTGCCAGCAGCTTGGGGACTAGCGGGAGTTACGAGCAGTACTTC
>TRBJ2-7|-|16|-|TRBV28
CASRPGGLRWAYEQYF
TGTGCCAGCAGGCCCGGGGGATTGCGGTGGGCCTACGAGCAGTACTTC
>TRBJ2-5|TRBD2|15|-|TRBV29-1
CSVGLAGVVVETQYF
TGCAGCGTTGGCCTAGCGGGAGTAGTGGTGGAGACCCAGTACTTC
>TRBJ1-4|-|17|-|TRBV5-1
CASTQGTGLATNEKLFF
TGCGCCAGCACTCAAGGGACGGGATTGGCAACTAATGAAAAACTGTTTTTT
>TRBJ2-7|TRBD1|13|-|TRBV6-5
CAAQGQGDYEQYF
TGTGCCGCGCAAGGACAGGGGGATTACGAGCAGTACTTC
>TRBJ1-1|-|15|-|TRBV11-3
CASSRPGTPATEAFF
TGTGCCAGCAGCCGACCGGGGACCCCGGCCACTGAAGCTTTCTTT
>TRBJ2-2|TRBD1|16|-|TRBV7-2
CASSLPGTGNTGELFF
TGTGCCAGCAGCTTACCCGGGACAGGTAACACCGGGGAGCTGTTTTTT
>TRBJ1-2|-|12|-|TRBV28
CASQGRDYGYTF
TGTGCCAGCCAGGGCAGGGACTATGGCTACACCTTC
>TRBJ1-2|-|11|-|TRBV29-1
CSVEDYRGYTF
TGCAGCGTTGAAGATTACAGGGGCTACACCTTC
>TRBJ1-6|TRBD1|14|-|TRBV7-2
CASSPPGGGSPLHF
TGTGCCAGCAGCCCGCCAGGGGGGGGGTCACCCCTCCACTTT
>TRBJ1-1|TRBD1|13|few|TRBV2
CASSGQGGTEAFF
TGTGCCAGCAGTGGACAGGGAGGCACTGAAGCTTTCTTT
>TRBJ1-2|-|14|once|TRBV7-9
CASSLTGSGDGYTF
TGTGCCAGCAGCTTGACAGGCAGCGGCGATGGCTACACCTTC
>TRBJ2-1|-|15|-|TRBV11-3
CASSAVGGSGNEQFF
TGTGCCAGCAGCGCCGTCGGGGGATCCGGAAATGAGCAGTTCTTC
>TRBJ2-1|TRBD2|16|once|TRBV28
CASSYAGGPRNNEQFF
TGTGCCAGCAGTTACGCGGGAGGACCCCGTAACAATGAGCAGTTCTTC
>TRBJ2-5|TRBD2|15|-|TRBV28
CASSLLLAGDETQYF
TGTGCCAGCAGTTTACTCCTAGCGGGGGATGAGACCCAGTACTTC
>TRBJ2-1|-|15|-|TRBV11-3
CASSLGGSSYNEQFF
TGTGCCAGCAGCTTAGGAGGGAGTTCCTACAATGAGCAGTTCTTC
>TRBJ2-5|-|14|-|TRBV18
CASSPYQGGETQYF
TGTGCCAGCTCACCATACCAGGGGGGAGAGACCCAGTACTTC
>TRBJ2-3|-|14|-|TRBV7-9
CASSLAPLGDTQYF
TGTGCCAGCAGCTTAGCTCCGTTGGGGGATACGCAGTATTTT
>TRBJ1-2|TRBD1|13|-|TRBV6-6
CASSSYRGAGYTF
TGTGCCAGCAGTTCTTACAGGGGGGCAGGCTACACCTTC
>TRBJ1-5|-|13|-|TRBV19
CASSIDVNQPQHF
TGTGCCAGTAGTATAGATGTGAATCAGCCCCAGCATTTT
>TRBJ2-1|TRBD2|16|once|TRBV9
CASSAGAGGPFYEQFF
TGTGCCAGCAGCGCAGGAGCGGGGGGGCCATTCTATGAGCAGTTCTTC
>TRBJ2-3|-|13|-|TRBV11-2
CASTGTRTDTQYF
TGTGCCAGCACGGGGACCCGCACAGATACGCAGTATTTT
>TRBJ2-2|-|14|-|TRBV5-4
CASSRGGGDRELFF
TGTGCCAGCAGCCGCGGTGGCGGAGACCGGGAGCTGTTTTTT
>TRBJ2-3|-|15|-|TRBV11-3
CASSQTGLLTDTQYF
TGTGCCAGCAGCCAGACAGGTCTCCTCACAGATACGCAGTATTTT
>TRBJ1-4|-|16|-|TRBV10-1
CASRKGIERTNEKLFF
TGCGCCAGCAGAAAGGGAATCGAGAGAACTAATGAAAAACTGTTTTTT
>TRBJ2-7|-|11|-|TRBV29-1
CSVVTSYEQYF
TGCAGCGTTGTAACTTCCTACGAGCAGTACTTC
>TRBJ2-2|-|15|-|TRBV11-3
CASSLGRATTGELFF
TGTGCCAGCAGCTTAGGCAGGGCAACTACTGGGGAGCTGTTTTTT
>TRBJ2-7|TRBD2|14|-|TRBV28
CASRPSGIVYEQYF
TGTGCCAGCAGACCTAGCGGGATTGTCTACGAGCAGTACTTC
>TRBJ2-1|-|11|-|TRBV5-8
CASSLLAGRIF
TGTGCCAGCAGCTTGTTAGCAGGGAGGATCTTC
>TRBJ2-2|TRBD2|18|-|TRBV28
CASSSGLAGEVGTGELFF
TGTGCCAGCAGTTCGGGACTAGCGGGAGAGGTGGGCACCGGGGAGCTGTTTTTT
>TRBJ2-2|-|15|-|TRBV5-4
CASSPRSGGGGELFF
TGTGCCAGCAGCCCCCGCAGCGGCGGAGGCGGGGAGCTGTTTTTT
>TRBJ2-7|TRBD1|14|-|TRBV18
CASSPAGGSYEQYF
TGTGCCAGCTCGCCTGCAGGGGGCTCCTACGAGCAGTACTTC
>TRBJ2-7|TRBD1|13|-|TRBV2
CAATTGMSYEQYF
TGTGCCGCTACGACAGGGATGTCTTACGAGCAGTACTTC
>TRBJ2-2|TRBD2|14|-|TRBV7-6
CASSLVAGPGELFF
TGTGCCAGCAGCTTAGTAGCGGGGCCCGGGGAGCTGTTTTTT
>TRBJ2-5|-|11|-|TRBV21-1
CASSAEETQYF
TGTGCCAGCAGCGCTGAAGAGACCCAGTACTTC